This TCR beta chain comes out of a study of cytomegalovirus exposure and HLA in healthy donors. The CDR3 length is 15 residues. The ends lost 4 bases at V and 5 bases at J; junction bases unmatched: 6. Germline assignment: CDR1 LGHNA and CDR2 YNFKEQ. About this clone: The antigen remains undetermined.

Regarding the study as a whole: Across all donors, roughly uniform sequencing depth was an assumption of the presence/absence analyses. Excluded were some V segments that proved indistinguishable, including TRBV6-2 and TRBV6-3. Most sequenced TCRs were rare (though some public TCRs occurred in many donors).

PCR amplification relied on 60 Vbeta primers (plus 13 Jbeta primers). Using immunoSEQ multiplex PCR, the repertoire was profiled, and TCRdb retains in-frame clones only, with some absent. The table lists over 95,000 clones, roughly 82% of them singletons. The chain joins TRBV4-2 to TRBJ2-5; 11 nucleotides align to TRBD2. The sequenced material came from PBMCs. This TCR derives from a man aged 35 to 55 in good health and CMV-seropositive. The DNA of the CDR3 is TGTGCCAGCAGCCTTAGCGGGGGGGCCTTGGAGACCCAGTACTTC. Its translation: CASSLSGGALETQYF.